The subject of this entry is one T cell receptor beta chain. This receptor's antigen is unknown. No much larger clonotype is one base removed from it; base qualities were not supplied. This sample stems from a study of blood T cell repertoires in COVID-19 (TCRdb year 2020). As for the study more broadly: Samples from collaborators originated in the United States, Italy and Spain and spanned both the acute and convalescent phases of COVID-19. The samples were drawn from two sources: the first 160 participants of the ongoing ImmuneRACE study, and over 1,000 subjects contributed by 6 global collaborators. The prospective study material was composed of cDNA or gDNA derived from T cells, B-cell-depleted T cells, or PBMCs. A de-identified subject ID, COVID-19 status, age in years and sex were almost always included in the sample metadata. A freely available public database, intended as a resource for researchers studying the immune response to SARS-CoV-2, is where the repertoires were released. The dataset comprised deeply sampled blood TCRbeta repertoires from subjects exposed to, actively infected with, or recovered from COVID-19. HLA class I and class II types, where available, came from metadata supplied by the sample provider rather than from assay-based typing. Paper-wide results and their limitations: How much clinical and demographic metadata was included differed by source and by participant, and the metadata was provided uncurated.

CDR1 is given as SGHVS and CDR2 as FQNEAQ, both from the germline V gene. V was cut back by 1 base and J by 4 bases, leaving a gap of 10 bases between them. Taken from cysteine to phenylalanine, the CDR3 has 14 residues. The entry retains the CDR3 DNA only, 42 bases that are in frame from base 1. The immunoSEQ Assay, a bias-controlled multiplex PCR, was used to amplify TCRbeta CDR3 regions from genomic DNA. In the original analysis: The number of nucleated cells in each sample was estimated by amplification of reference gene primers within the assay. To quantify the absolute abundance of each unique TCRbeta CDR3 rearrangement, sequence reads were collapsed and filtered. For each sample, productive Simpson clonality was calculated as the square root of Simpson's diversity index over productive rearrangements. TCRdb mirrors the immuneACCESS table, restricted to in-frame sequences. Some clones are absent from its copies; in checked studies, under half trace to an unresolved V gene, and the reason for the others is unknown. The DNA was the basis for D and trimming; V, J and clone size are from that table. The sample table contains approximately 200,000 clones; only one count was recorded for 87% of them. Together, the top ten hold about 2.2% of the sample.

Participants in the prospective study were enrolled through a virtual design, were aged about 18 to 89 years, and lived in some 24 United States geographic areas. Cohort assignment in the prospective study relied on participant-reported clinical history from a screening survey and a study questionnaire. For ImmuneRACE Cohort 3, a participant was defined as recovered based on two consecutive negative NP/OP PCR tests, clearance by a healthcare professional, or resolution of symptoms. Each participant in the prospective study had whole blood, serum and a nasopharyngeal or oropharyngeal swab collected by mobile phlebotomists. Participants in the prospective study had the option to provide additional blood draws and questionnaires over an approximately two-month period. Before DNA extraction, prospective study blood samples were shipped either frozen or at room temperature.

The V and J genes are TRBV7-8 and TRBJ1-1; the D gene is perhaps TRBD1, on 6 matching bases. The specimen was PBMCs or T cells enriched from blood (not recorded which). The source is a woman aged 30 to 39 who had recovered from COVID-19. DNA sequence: TGTGCCAGCAGCTTAGGCGGACAGCTCACTGAAGCTTTCTTT. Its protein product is CASSLGGQLTEAFF.